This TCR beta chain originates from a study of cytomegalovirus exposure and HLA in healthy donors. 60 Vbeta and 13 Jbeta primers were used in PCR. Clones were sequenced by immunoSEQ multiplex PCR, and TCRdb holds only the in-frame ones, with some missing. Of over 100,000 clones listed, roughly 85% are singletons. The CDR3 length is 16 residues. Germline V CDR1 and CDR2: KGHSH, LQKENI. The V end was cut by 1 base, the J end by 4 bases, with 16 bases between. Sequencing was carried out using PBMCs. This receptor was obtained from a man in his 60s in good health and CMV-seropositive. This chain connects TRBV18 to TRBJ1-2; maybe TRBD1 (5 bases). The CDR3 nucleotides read TGTGCCAGCTCACCACAAGCGGGACGGACATTCTATGGCTACACCTTC. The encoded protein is CASSPQAGRTFYGYTF.